What follows is one T cell receptor (beta chain) and its context. As yet, its antigen is unknown. Some clones are missing from TCRdb's copy, which holds only in-frame ones; the method was immunoSEQ multiplex PCR. The sample consists of about 2.2 million clones, around 95% of them appearing once. Germline CDR1 MNHEY, CDR2 SVGAGI. V shed 0 bases and J shed 4 bases, with 4 bases lying between them. CDR3 size: 13 residues. CD8 cells regarded as naive lacked CD45RO, were positively chosen for CCR7, and omitted terminally differentiated effector memory CD45RA+ cells. HIV-negative, healthy adults without recent acute infections or vaccinations were the donors. The sample comes from a study of shared clonotypes between healthy human individuals. Study results and limitations: The expectation was that sequencing depth would affect clonotype sharing among donors. Sharing across a few donors was seen in 4% to 5% of naive CD4 clonotypes. Non-shared clonotypes showed lower generation probabilities than clonotypes common to all four donors.

Material: naive CD8+ T cells from PBMCs. The genes are TRBV6-5 and TRBJ1-5; D not resolved. This TCR was recovered from a young man in good health. Some clones in this sample may be carry-over from other donors' samples. The DNA of the CDR3 is TGTGCCAGCAGTTACTCCCAGAATCAGCCCCAGCATTTT. Protein: CASSYSQNQPQHF.